Listed here is a single T cell receptor beta chain. V lost 10 bases and J 0 bases, leaving 17 bases between the germline ends. The CDR3 runs to 15 residues. Germline CDR1 is MNHEY and CDR2 is SMNVEV (reference sequence). The record originates from a study of blood T cells in healthy people across ages. With a J-beta primer mix and a sample-barcoded 5' primer, a second PCR ran about 7 to 11 cycles. TCRdb re-derived calls from the 5' RACE reads in MiXCR, one entry per CDR3 protein. The sample holds around 800,000 distinct CDR3 sequences, under 55% seen once. The receptor was isolated from a man aged 55-75 years in good health. V usage is TRBV27 and J usage is TRBJ2-3, with D possibly matching TRBD2 (6 bases). Sequenced input: blood. Here the CDR3 reads CAIRRGTSSTDTQYF. CDR3 coding DNA: TGTGCCATCCGTCGGGGGACTTCTAGCACAGATACGCAGTATTTT.